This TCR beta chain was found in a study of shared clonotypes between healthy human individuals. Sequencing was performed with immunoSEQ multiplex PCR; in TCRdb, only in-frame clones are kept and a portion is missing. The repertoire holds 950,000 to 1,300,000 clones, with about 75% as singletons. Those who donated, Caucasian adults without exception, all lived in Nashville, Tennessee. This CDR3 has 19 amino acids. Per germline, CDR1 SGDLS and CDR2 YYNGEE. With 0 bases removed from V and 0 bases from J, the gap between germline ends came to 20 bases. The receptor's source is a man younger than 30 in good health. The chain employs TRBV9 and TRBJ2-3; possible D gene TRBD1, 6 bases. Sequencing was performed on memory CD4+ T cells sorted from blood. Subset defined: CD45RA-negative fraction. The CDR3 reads CASSVGDRRYGASTDTQYF. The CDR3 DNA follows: TGTGCCAGCAGCGTAGGTGACAGGAGGTATGGTGCTAGCACAGATACGCAGTATTTT.